This passage covers 27 T cell receptor beta chains from one sample sequenced in a study of T cells after yellow fever vaccination. TCRdb called the 5' RACE reads again in MiXCR, with one record for every CDR3 protein. In the table there are hundreds of thousands of distinct CDR3 sequences, roughly 14% of which are singletons. Material: PBMCs, obtained on the day of the yellow fever booster vaccination. The source is a young man who received the YFV17D yellow fever vaccine.

This chain uses TRBV15 with TRBJ2-7, with 7 bases lining up with TRBD2. Germline V lookup: CDR1 LNHNV, CDR2 YYDKDF (reference sequence). Germline trimming cut 0 bases from V and 4 bases from J; bases unmatched to any gene: 9. CDR3 length: 16 amino acids. CDR3 DNA sequence: TGTGCCACCAGCAGAGATGGGCGCGGGAGCTATTACGAGCAGTACTTC. It is translated as CATSRDGRGSYYEQYF.

The J gene is TRBJ2-2, the V gene TRBV9; D ambiguous. Trimming left V 0 bases short and J 7 bases short, with 7 bases between. Germline values: CDR1 SGDLS, CDR2 YYNGEE. The CDR3 loop spans 13 amino acids. DNA of the CDR3: TGTGCCAGCAGCGTAGGTTCCCACGGGGAGCTGTTTTTT. It specifies CASSVGSHGELFF.

The CDR3 is CASRRGGGEQYF. The CDR3 DNA follows: TGTGCCAGCAGACGTGGGGGGGGCGAGCAGTACTTC. The V gene is TRBV7-9, the J gene TRBJ2-7; TRBD2 agrees at 7 bases. J gave up 6 bases and V 6 bases, and 5 bases lay outside the gene matches. In germline, CDR1 is SEHNR, CDR2 FQNEAQ (reference sequence). This CDR3 contains 12 residues.

This clonotype has only a few counts. The J gene is TRBJ2-3, the V gene TRBV20-1; 8 bases fit TRBD2. Germline trimming cut 2 bases from V and 6 bases from J; bases unmatched to any gene: 7. CDR3 length: 14 residues. Germline CDR1 and CDR2: DFQATT and SNEGSKA (reference sequence). DNA of the CDR3: TGCAGTGCTAGACACAGCGGGAGAATGGATACGCAGTATTTT. Amino acids: CSARHSGRMDTQYF.

The V and J genes are TRBV6-5 and TRBJ2-3; 12 positions match TRBD2. J gave up 2 bases and V 2 bases, and 2 bases lay outside the gene matches. The CDR3 spans 16 residues. Germline-derived CDR1 and CDR2 are MNHEY and SVGAGI. For the CDR3, the DNA is TGTGCCAGCAGTTACGGACTAGCGGGGTTCACAGATACGCAGTATTTT. Protein sequence: CASSYGLAGFTDTQYF.

This clonotype was seen more than once but under ten times. V is TRBV4-3 and J is TRBJ1-2, with 7 bases aligning to TRBD1. V gave up 0 bases and J gave up 6 bases; unmatched junction bases: 10. CDR3 length equals 16 residues. The V gene's germline CDR1 is LGHNA and CDR2 YSLEER. DNA of the CDR3: TGCGCCAGCAGCCAAGATCTCGGGACAGTATTTAATGGCTACACCTTC. Translation: CASSQDLGTVFNGYTF.

The chain is built from TRBV11-2 and TRBJ2-1; 10 bases map to TRBD2. The CDR3 is 18 residues long. J was trimmed by 10 bases and V by 9 bases; bases with no gene match: 24. The germline CDR1 and CDR2 sequences are SGHAT and FQNNGV. The CDR3, as DNA: TGTGCCAGTACTAGAGGGACTAGCGCCCGCACATTCATTCGGGAGCAGTTCTTC. Its translation is CASTRGTSARTFIREQFF.

The table lists this clonotype with a few counts. The CDR3 loop reads CASSPSSGPRGTQYF. The CDR3 DNA reads as TGCGCCAGCAGCCCATCTAGCGGACCTCGTGGTACGCAGTATTTT. The chain links TRBV5-1 to TRBJ2-3; 7 nucleotides agree with TRBD2. Germline loops: CDR1 SGHRS, CDR2 YFSETQ. V lost 4 bases and J lost 8; bases outside the gene matches: 13. The CDR3 has 15 amino acids.

This chain joins TRBV30 and TRBJ1-2; D may be TRBD1 (5 bases). Trimming left V 8 bases short and J 7 bases short, with 11 bases between. Looked up from germline, CDR1 is GTSNPN and CDR2 is SVGIG (reference sequence). The CDR3 consists of 10 residues. CDR3 residues: CAARGFGYTF. The CDR3 DNA follows: TGTGCCGCCCGGGGGTTTGGCTACACCTTC.

This chain connects TRBV6-2 or TRBV6-3 to TRBJ1-2; D gene uncertain. CDR3 size: 14 residues. Between the trimmed V and J ends, which lost 0 bases and 4 bases, there was a span of 9 bases. CDR1 MNHEY and CDR2 SVGEGT come from the germline V gene. CDR3 region: CASSYSTASYGYTF. CDR3 coding DNA: TGTGCCAGCAGTTACTCCACGGCCAGCTATGGCTACACCTTC.

The V gene is TRBV6-5, the J gene TRBJ2-5, with no clear D. CDR1 MNHEY and CDR2 SVGAGI come from the germline V gene. The CDR3 contains 14 residues. Trimming left V 3 bases short and J 1 base short, with 9 bases between. The CDR3 protein is CASSYERTQETQYF. The CDR3 coding sequence is TGTGCCAGCAGTTATGAGAGGACCCAAGAGACCCAGTACTTC.

DNA for the CDR3: TGTGCCAGCAGTTTATCCCCGGGACTAGCGGCCTTTACCCACTCCTACGAGCAGTACTTC. This sequence encodes CASSLSPGLAAFTHSYEQYF. The rearrangement joins TRBV12-3 or TRBV12-4 to TRBJ2-7; 11 positions agree with TRBD2. This CDR3 has 20 residues. Losses at the gene ends were 2 bases for V and 0 bases for J; bases not matched to a gene: 15.

This clonotype came up a few times. The genes are TRBV7-9 and TRBJ2-1; 7 bases map to TRBD2. Germline trimming cut 2 bases from V and 8 bases from J; bases unmatched to any gene: 6. The V gene's germline CDR1 is SEHNR and CDR2 FQNEAQ (reference sequence). The CDR3 consists of 14 residues. This chain's CDR3 is CASSLSSGVDEQFF. CDR3 bases: TGTGCCAGCAGCTTATCCAGCGGGGTCGATGAGCAGTTCTTC.

This clonotype occurred many times. This chain connects TRBV25-1 to TRBJ2-6; no definite D call. V was pared by 9 bases and J by 0 bases, with 9 bases between. The CDR3 has 14 residues. Germline assignment: CDR1 MGHDK and CDR2 SYGVNS. The CDR3 nucleotides are TGTGCCAGTTCCCGGACCTCTGGGGCCAACGTCCTGACTTTC. Translated, it gives CASSRTSGANVLTF.

This clonotype has a handful of counts. Germline and junction disagree at one end, which may indicate a read error. The chain couples TRBV29-1 to TRBJ1-2, with a tentative D call TRBD1 (6 bases). Germline lookup yields CDR1 SQVTM and CDR2 ANQGSEA. This CDR3 is built from 12 residues. CDR3 sequence reads: CSVEELPGQSLF. As DNA, the CDR3 is TGCAGCGTTGAAGAGCTTCCGGGACAAAGCCTCTTC.

At least ten counts were recorded for this clonotype. This sequence joins TRBV5-1 and TRBJ2-1; TRBD2 might be the D (9 bases). CDR1 is SGHRS, CDR2 YFSETQ, per germline. V lost 7 bases, J lost 0 bases, and 23 bases lay in between. This CDR3 has 18 residues. The CDR3 DNA reads TGCGCCAGCGGACAGGGACTAGCCTCGGTGAGCTCCTACAATGAGCAGTTCTTC. It specifies CASGQGLASVSSYNEQFF.

This clonotype has only a few counts. The gene calls are TRBV11-1 and TRBJ2-3; 9 bases are a match to TRBD1. Germline trimming cut 7 bases from V and 6 bases from J; bases unmatched to any gene: 23. CDR3 length equals 19 residues. Germline lookup yields CDR1 SGHAT and CDR2 FQDESV (reference sequence). This chain's CDR3 is CASKGRGSGPATGGDTQYF. CDR3 DNA sequence: TGTGCCAGCAAAGGTCGAGGCAGCGGCCCCGCCACAGGGGGCGATACGCAGTATTTT.

This clonotype was counted a few times. The rearrangement uses TRBV7-2 and TRBJ1-4; D not resolved. The CDR3 is made up of 14 amino acids. The ends were cut back, 4 bases at V and 7 bases at J, with 13 bases in the middle. Germline V gene data show CDR1 as SGHTA and CDR2 as FQGNSA. CDR3 nucleotides: TGTGCCAGCAGCTCAGACCCGGTGGGTGAAAAACTGTTTTTT. Amino acid sequence: CASSSDPVGEKLFF. Looking up the rest from reference TRBV7-2 and TRBJ1-4 gives the full variable domain: GAGVSQSPSNKVTEKGKDVELRCDPISGHTALYWYRQSLGQGLEFLIYFQGNSAPDKSGLPSDRFSAERTGGSVSTLTIQRTQQEDSAVYLCASSSDPVGEKLFFGSGTQLSVL.

This clonotype was observed a handful of times. The rearrangement uses TRBV20-1 and TRBJ2-3, with 8 bases matching TRBD1. The junction had 5 bases not matched to a gene; V was cut back by 4 bases and J by 2 bases. Germline V gene data show CDR1 as DFQATT and CDR2 as SNEGSKA (reference sequence). This CDR3 contains 14 residues. The CDR3 DNA reads TGCAGTGCTATGGACAGGGTGGCCACAGATACGCAGTATTTT. Its translation: CSAMDRVATDTQYF.

This clonotype was found many times. The CDR3 loop is CASRLRLLEVTGELFF. CDR3 in DNA: TGTGCCAGCAGATTGAGGTTACTAGAAGTCACCGGGGAGCTGTTTTTT. The gene calls are TRBV27 and TRBJ2-2; D is perhaps TRBD2 (5 bases). Germline CDR1 MNHEY, CDR2 SMNVEV (reference sequence). V shed 6 bases and J shed 4 bases, with 18 bases lying between them. The CDR3 consists of 16 residues.

Regarding this clonotype: A junction end diverges from the germline sequence, so it may reflect a read error. The chain has TRBV7-2 and TRBJ2-1; TRBD1 might be the D (5 bases). The germline gives CDR1 SGHTA, CDR2 FQGNSA. This CDR3 contains 14 residues. DNA for the CDR3: TGTTCCAGCAGCCCAGGGTCTTTGCCCAATGAGCAGTTCTTC. The encoded protein is CSSSPGSLPNEQFF.

The gene calls are TRBV6-1 and TRBJ2-7; D ambiguous. With 4 bases removed from V and 7 bases from J, the gap between germline ends came to 8 bases. Germline-derived CDR1 and CDR2 are MNHNS and SASEGT. This CDR3 spans 11 amino acids. The DNA of the CDR3 is TGTGCCAGCAGTGCGAAGTGGGAGCAGTACTTC. Translation gives CASSAKWEQYF.

CDR3 region: CASSYRQHSGYEQYF. The CDR3 coding sequence is TGTGCCAGCAGCTACCGACAGCACTCAGGGTACGAGCAGTACTTC. The gene calls are TRBV7-2 and TRBJ2-7, with a weak D call TRBD1 (5 bases). Germline V gene sequence: CDR1 SGHTA, CDR2 FQGNSA. The CDR3 covers 15 residues. Trimming left V 4 bases short and J 4 bases short, with 17 bases between.

In its sample, this clonotype was seen once. The chain has TRBV7-2 and TRBJ2-7, with D hard to call. The ends were cut back, 3 bases at V and 3 bases at J, with 9 bases in the middle. CDR1 is SGHTA, CDR2 FQGNSA, per germline. This CDR3 is built from 13 residues. The CDR3 sequence: CASSFTRNYEQYF. CDR3 nucleotide sequence: TGTGCCAGCAGCTTTACCAGGAACTACGAGCAGTACTTC.

The chain is built from TRBV11-2 and TRBJ2-1, with a tentative D call TRBD2 (6 bases). Trimming took 4 bases from V and 9 from J, leaving 16 bases between them. In germline, CDR1 is SGHAT, CDR2 FQNNGV. This CDR3 contains 14 residues. The CDR3 nucleotides read TGTGCCAGCAGCTCTTCCCCGGGAGTCACTGAGCAGTTCTTC. It is translated as CASSSSPGVTEQFF.

A few counts support this clonotype. The CDR3 protein is CASSIGVNTEAFF. CDR3 DNA sequence: TGTGCCAGTAGTATCGGAGTGAACACTGAAGCTTTCTTT. V usage is TRBV19 and J usage is TRBJ1-1; D remains ambiguous. This CDR3 is 13 amino acids long. CDR1 and CDR2 from the germline V gene are LNHDA and SQIVND (reference sequence). With 3 bases removed from V and 0 bases from J, the gap between germline ends came to 5 bases.

There are a few counts of this clonotype. The J gene is TRBJ2-1, the V gene TRBV7-2; D remains ambiguous. Germline V gives CDR1 SGHTA, CDR2 FQGNSA. CDR3 length: 14 amino acids. V was trimmed by 4 bases and J by 2 bases, leaving 9 bases between them. In DNA, the CDR3 is TGTGCCAGCAGCTCCCCGGGTCCCTACAATGAGCAGTTCTTC. It codes for CASSSPGPYNEQFF.